The 10 T cell receptor beta chains presented below share a single source sample, sequenced in a study of T cell responses to AZD1222 COVID-19 vaccine. Generated by immunoSEQ multiplex PCR, the TCRdb table keeps only in-frame clones and is missing some. The sample has fewer than 150,000 clones, approximately 84% seen once. Sequencing used peripheral blood, obtained on day 0 of AZD1222 vaccination. The receptors here all came from an adult in good health.

The chain is built from TRBV6-5 and TRBJ1-1, with D hard to call. Trimming removed 2 bases at V and 5 bases at J, with 12 bases between. The germline CDR1 and CDR2 sequences are MNHEY and SVGAGI. The CDR3 consists of 14 residues. CDR3 loop: CASSYGSLRTEAFF. DNA for the CDR3: TGTGCCAGCAGTTACGGGTCCCTAAGGACTGAAGCTTTCTTT.

CDR3 region: CASSPWTSPYEQYF. Written as DNA, the CDR3 is TGTGCCAGCAGCCCATGGACCTCCCCCTACGAGCAGTACTTC. The V gene is TRBV9, the J gene TRBJ2-7; D is ambiguous. Per germline, CDR1 SGDLS and CDR2 YYNGEE. V was pared by 4 bases and J by 2 bases, with 13 bases between. There are 14 residues in the CDR3.

The chain recombines TRBV3-1 (or the pseudogene TRBV3-2) with TRBJ1-5; possibly TRBD1 for D (6 bases). Looked up from germline, CDR1 is LGHDT and CDR2 is YNNKEL (reference sequence). Trimming removed 0 bases at V and 6 bases at J, with 21 bases between. There are 18 residues in the CDR3. Here the CDR3 DNA reads TGTGCCAGCAGCCAAGATTTAGGGAGGGGGATTTCGGGTCAGCCCCAGCATTTT. This gives the protein CASSQDLGRGISGQPQHF.

The V and J genes are TRBV5-6 and TRBJ1-2, with TRBD1 matching 10 bases. Trimming cost V 4 bases and J 4 bases; bases outside gene matches: 7. Germline values: CDR1 SGHDT, CDR2 YYEEEE. CDR3 length: 15 amino acids. CDR3 in DNA: TGTGCCAGCAGCCCAGGGACAGGGGTTGGCTATGGCTACACCTTC. It codes for CASSPGTGVGYGYTF.

V usage is TRBV11-2 and J usage is TRBJ2-2, with unresolved D. There are 13 residues in the CDR3. Trimming left V 1 base short and J 7 bases short, with 7 bases between. CDR1 is SGHAT, CDR2 FQNNGV, per germline. CDR3 sequence: CASSLVPDGELFF. The CDR3 region has the DNA TGTGCCAGCAGCTTAGTCCCCGACGGGGAGCTGTTTTTT.

The chain employs TRBV15 and TRBJ1-2; D gene unclear. The CDR3 is 16 residues long. Germline CDR1 and CDR2: LNHNV and YYDKDF (reference sequence). V was cut by 1 base and J by 8 bases, with 20 bases left in between. The CDR3 sequence is CATSRAGSSILGGYTF. The CDR3 coding sequence is TGTGCCACCAGCAGAGCAGGCTCCTCGATCCTGGGGGGCTACACCTTC.

The chain links TRBV18 to TRBJ1-1; no firm D call. CDR3 size: 12 residues. Germline V CDR1 and CDR2: KGHSH, LQKENI. The V gene lost 6 bases and the J gene lost 10 bases, with 15 bases spanning the gap. The CDR3 loop reads CASSVGSVAAFF. CDR3 coding DNA: TGTGCCAGCTCGGTAGGGTCTGTTGCAGCTTTCTTT.

The chain joins TRBV19 to TRBJ2-2; D is undetermined. Trimming took 3 bases from V and 5 from J, leaving 10 bases between them. Per germline, CDR1 LNHDA and CDR2 SQIVND (reference sequence). CDR3 length equals 14 residues. CDR3 sequence: CASSMATGTGELFF. The DNA of the CDR3 is TGTGCCAGTAGTATGGCCACGGGTACCGGGGAGCTGTTTTTT. The whole variable domain, filled in from reference TRBV19 and TRBJ2-2, reads DGGITQSPKYLFRKEGQNVTLSCEQNLNHDAMYWYRQDPGQGLRLIYYSQIVNDFQKGDIAEGYSVSREKKESFPLTVTSAQKNPTAFYLCASSMATGTGELFFGEGSRLTVL.

The CDR3 protein is CASSPSGGDTEAFF. CDR3 DNA sequence: TGTGCCAGCAGCCCCTCGGGGGGGGATACTGAAGCTTTCTTT. The chain couples TRBV9 to TRBJ1-1, with D perhaps matching TRBD1 (5 bases). Germline CDR1 and CDR2: SGDLS and YYNGEE. The germline V and J ends were trimmed by 4 bases and 5 bases, with 15 bases remaining between them. The CDR3 length is 14 residues.

The chain carries TRBV2 and TRBJ2-6; possibly TRBD1 for D (6 bases). The CDR3 is 17 residues long. V was pared by 7 bases and J by 1 base, with 17 bases between. Germline assignment: CDR1 SNHLY and CDR2 FYNNEI. The CDR3 DNA is TGTGCCAGCAACACCGGGACGGACAGATCTGGGGCCAACGTCCTGACTTTC. This translates into CASNTGTDRSGANVLTF.